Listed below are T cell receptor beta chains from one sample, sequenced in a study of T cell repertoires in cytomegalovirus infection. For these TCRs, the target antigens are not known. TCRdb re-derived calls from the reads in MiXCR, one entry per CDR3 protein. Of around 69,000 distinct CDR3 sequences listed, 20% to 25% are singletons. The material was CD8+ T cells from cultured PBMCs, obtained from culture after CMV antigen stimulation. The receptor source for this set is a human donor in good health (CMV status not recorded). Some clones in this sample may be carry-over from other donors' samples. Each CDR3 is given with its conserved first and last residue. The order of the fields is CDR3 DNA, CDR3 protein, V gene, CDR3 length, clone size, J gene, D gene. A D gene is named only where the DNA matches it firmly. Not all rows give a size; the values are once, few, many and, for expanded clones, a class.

TGTGCCAGCAGTGGAAATTCGCGCAGGGGTTACGAGCAGTACTTC	CASSGNSRRGYEQYF	TRBV12-3/TRBV12-4	15	few	TRBJ2-7	NA
TGTGCCAGCAGTCCTCGGACAGGGGGTACAGATACGCAGTATTTT	CASSPRTGGTDTQYF	TRBV12-3/TRBV12-4	15	NA	TRBJ2-3	TRBD1
TGTGCCAGCACCACGGGGACAGACTTTGAAGCTTTCTTT	CASTTGTDFEAFF	TRBV6-6	13	NA	TRBJ1-1	TRBD1
TGTGCCAGCAGTTACAGGGGCATAATCCACAATGAGCAGTTCTTC	CASSYRGIIHNEQFF	TRBV6-6	15	few	TRBJ2-1	NA
TGTGCCAGTAGTACCCAGGACGGGCTGCATGAGGAGACCCAGTACTTC	CASSTQDGLHEETQYF	TRBV19	16	many	TRBJ2-5	NA
TGCGCCAGCAGCCAGACGTCCCGGGACTTGAACTTT	CASSQTSRDLNF	TRBV4-1	12	few	TRBJ1-6	NA
TGTGCCAGCAGTCTTAGTACAGGGAATGGTGGGGCCAACGTCCTGACTTTC	CASSLSTGNGGANVLTF	TRBV12-3/TRBV12-4	17	few	TRBJ2-6	NA
TGTGCCAGCAGTGATCCAAGGGGGCAGAGCTATGGCTACACCTTC	CASSDPRGQSYGYTF	TRBV28	15	NA	TRBJ1-2	TRBD1
TGTGCCAGCAGCGCCTTCGGGGAGGCCAAAAACATTCAGTACTTC	CASSAFGEAKNIQYF	TRBV7-2	15	NA	TRBJ2-4	NA
TGTGCCAGCACACCCAAAGGGGACTATGGCTACACCTTC	CASTPKGDYGYTF	TRBV7-8	13	NA	TRBJ1-2	NA
TGTGCCAGCAGCTTCTTGCGGGGGACCAGGGAGACCCAGTACTTC	CASSFLRGTRETQYF	TRBV11-1	15	NA	TRBJ2-5	TRBD2
TGTGCCAGCAGTGCTGCACCATTCAATGAGCAGTTCTTC	CASSAAPFNEQFF	TRBV12-3/TRBV12-4	13	NA	TRBJ2-1	NA
TGTGCCAGCAGTTTATCGACGGTAGTAGGCCGATATTCACCCCTCCACTTT	CASSLSTVVGRYSPLHF	TRBV28	17	many	TRBJ1-6	NA
TGTGCCAGCAGCTTATCCGGGGAGTCCGCTCGCGCCGATGGCTACACCTTC	CASSLSGESARADGYTF	TRBV7-6	17	NA	TRBJ1-2	NA
TGTGCCAGCAACCCCAAATCTAGACTGAACTATGGCTACACCTTC	CASNPKSRLNYGYTF	TRBV6-5	15	few	TRBJ1-2	NA
TGTGCCAGTTCCCTGGGGGGCCGTAGAGATACGCAGTATTTT	CASSLGGRRDTQYF	TRBV6-5	14	NA	TRBJ2-3	NA
TGTGCCAGCAGCTCAGGGACAGGGGTGAACACTGAAGCTTTCTTT	CASSSGTGVNTEAFF	TRBV7-6	15	few	TRBJ1-1	TRBD1
TGTGCCAGCAGTACATCGTGGAACACTGAAGCTTTCTTT	CASSTSWNTEAFF	TRBV28	13	NA	TRBJ1-1	NA
TGTGCCAGCAGTTACCCCCCTGAAGCTTTCTTT	CASSYPPEAFF	TRBV6-2/TRBV6-3	11	NA	TRBJ1-1	NA
TGTGCCAGCAGCTTAGCCCCCAGGGGATCCTCCTACGAGCAGTACTTC	CASSLAPRGSSYEQYF	TRBV11-2	16	few	TRBJ2-7	NA
TGTGCCACCAGTGACCGGGACAGGGGATCGCATGGCTACACCTTC	CATSDRDRGSHGYTF	TRBV24-1	15	NA	TRBJ1-2	TRBD1
TGTGCCAGCAGTATAAGGCTGGAGGGAACCCTCCACTTT	CASSIRLEGTLHF	TRBV27	13	few	TRBJ1-6	NA